This T cell receptor beta chain is from a study of vaccination effects on CD4 cells after COVID-19. Across the whole study: Wells each received around 2.1 million PBMC, cultured with approximately 10 IU/ml IL-2 and around 10 ug/ml peptides.

The V end lost 9 bases, the J end lost 4 bases, and 18 bases lay between the germline ends. This CDR3 is 14 amino acids long. Germline values: CDR1 LGHDT, CDR2 YNNKEL (reference sequence). Researchers isolated CD4+ T cells once 9 to 11 days of culture had elapsed. In the cultures, half the medium was exchanged for IL-2 medium on days 3 and 7. General study results and limits: Late post-vaccination samples showed marked contraction of infection- and vaccine-induced clones. Nearly all vaccine-induced clones in healthy recipients recognized only SARS-CoV-2.

This clone occurred a few times. Its cognate antigen is unknown. Some clones are missing from TCRdb's copy, which holds only in-frame ones; the method was immunoSEQ multiplex PCR. Found here are around 46,000 clones, 50% to 80% of them singletons; the top ten hold approximately 5%. This material consisted of CD4+ T cells from PBMCs cultured without peptide, taken before COVID-19 vaccination. This chain connects TRBV3-1 (or the pseudogene TRBV3-2) to TRBJ1-1; no clear D gene. The receptor comes from a human donor who received a COVID-19 vaccine. The CDR3 reads CASSWNGEGTEAFF. The CDR3 DNA reads as TGTGCCAGTTCATGGAACGGGGAGGGCACTGAAGCTTTCTTT.